These T cell receptor beta chains were read from a single sample in a study of molecular identifiers for immune sequencing clone quantification. Using its own MiXCR run on the PCR reads, TCRdb lists one record per CDR3 protein. Among 90,000 or so distinct CDR3 sequences listed, roughly 23% were seen once. Sequenced material: naive CD8+ T cells from blood, with Jurkat cell RNA spiked in. These receptors originate from a human donor in good health. Some libraries in this study had Jurkat cell RNA spiked in. The CDR3 runs from the conserved cysteine through the conserved F or W. Fields, in order: D gene, clone size, J gene, V gene, CDR3 protein, CDR3 DNA. A D gene is named only where the DNA matches it firmly. Size values are once, few and many counts, or a class for expanded clones, and some rows have none.

TRBD1 | many | TRBJ2-1 | TRBV6-2/TRBV6-3 | CATGGGQKINNEQFF | TGTGCCACAGGGGGTGGACAGAAGATAAACAATGAGCAGTTCTTC
. | . | TRBJ2-2 | TRBV4-1 | CASSQDPMDAGELFF | TGCGCCAGCAGCCAAGATCCTATGGATGCCGGGGAGCTGTTTTTT
TRBD1 | many | TRBJ2-3 | TRBV12-3/TRBV12-4 | CASSTRGSSTDTQYF | TGTGCCAGCAGTACCAGGGGGTCTAGCACAGATACGCAGTATTTT
. | many | TRBJ1-5 | TRBV19 | CARGTRRQPQHF | TGTGCCAGAGGGACAAGGCGACAGCCCCAGCATTTT
. | . | TRBJ2-2 | TRBV12-3/TRBV12-4 | CASSVAPRTGELFF | TGTGCCAGCAGTGTAGCCCCTAGGACCGGGGAGCTGTTTTTT
. | . | TRBJ1-2 | TRBV7-9 | CAGSFTDSYGYTF | TGTGCCGGCAGCTTTACGGACAGCTATGGCTACACCTTC
. | . | TRBJ2-7 | TRBV30 | CAWSVLAGYEQYF | TGTGCCTGGAGTGTACTAGCAGGGTACGAGCAGTACTTC
. | many | TRBJ2-7 | TRBV5-6 | CASSLVPGSYEQYF | TGTGCCAGCAGCTTGGTTCCAGGGTCCTACGAGCAGTACTTC
TRBD1 | few | TRBJ2-3 | TRBV7-2 | CASSLPSGTGGLDTQYF | TGTGCCAGCAGCTTGCCTTCAGGGACAGGGGGTTTAGATACGCAGTATTTT
. | few | TRBJ2-7 | TRBV12-3/TRBV12-4 | CASSLGTRSYEQYF | TGTGCCAGCAGTTTGGGGACGCGATCCTACGAGCAGTACTTC
. | . | TRBJ2-7 | TRBV29-1 | CSVDSRGEQYF | TGCAGCGTTGATTCGCGAGGCGAGCAGTACTTC
TRBD1 | few | TRBJ1-1 | TRBV5-6 | CASSWGDRGLNTEAFF | TGTGCCAGCAGCTGGGGGGACAGGGGGTTGAACACTGAAGCTTTCTTT
TRBD2 | . | TRBJ2-5 | TRBV28 | CASEREGETQYF | TGTGCCAGTGAGCGGGAGGGAGAGACCCAGTACTTC
TRBD1 | many | TRBJ2-2 | TRBV12-3/TRBV12-4 | CASSMDRGLWTGELFF | TGTGCCAGCAGCATGGACAGGGGGCTGTGGACCGGGGAGCTGTTTTTT
TRBD2 | few | TRBJ2-7 | TRBV29-1 | CSALGGTSGSNEQYF | TGCAGCGCCCTTGGTGGGACTAGCGGGAGTAACGAGCAGTACTTC
. | . | TRBJ2-7 | TRBV4-1 | CASSQEPDGYEQYF | TGCGCCAGCAGCCAAGAACCCGACGGCTACGAGCAGTACTTC
. | . | TRBJ2-1 | TRBV7-9 | CASSLDPGTDKQFF | TGTGCCAGCAGCTTAGACCCAGGGACTGACAAGCAGTTCTTC
TRBD2 | . | TRBJ2-3 | TRBV7-9 | CASSFPSSGGMGTDTQYF | TGTGCCAGCAGCTTTCCGTCTAGCGGAGGAATGGGCACAGATACGCAGTATTTT
. | many | TRBJ2-1 | TRBV28 | CASSTQGGVSVRQFF | TGTGCCAGCAGCACCCAGGGGGGGGTCTCCGTCCGGCAGTTCTTC
. | few | TRBJ2-6 | TRBV4-3 | CASSQEPMLGGSSGANVLTF | TGCGCCAGCAGCCAAGAGCCCATGTTGGGGGGAAGCTCTGGGGCCAACGTCCTGACTTTC
TRBD1 | once | TRBJ2-1 | TRBV12-3/TRBV12-4 | CASDLDRGQVNEQFF | TGTGCCAGCGACCTGGACAGGGGGCAAGTAAATGAGCAGTTCTTC
. | . | TRBJ2-5 | TRBV12-3/TRBV12-4 | CASSLHRRETQYF | TGTGCCAGCAGTTTACACCGTCGAGAGACCCAGTACTTC
. | many | TRBJ2-3 | TRBV6-6 | CASSYSGSTDTQYF | TGTGCCAGCAGTTACTCGGGGTCCACAGATACGCAGTATTTT
. | . | TRBJ1-1 | TRBV12-3/TRBV12-4 | CASSLGRNTEAFF | TGTGCCAGCAGTTTAGGACGGAACACTGAAGCTTTCTTT
. | . | TRBJ2-3 | TRBV4-1 | CASSQDMPTDTQYF | TGCGCCAGCAGCCAAGATATGCCGACAGATACGCAGTATTTT
TRBD2 | many | TRBJ2-3 | TRBV2 | CASSGAASGWPTDTQYF | TGTGCCAGCAGTGGGGCGGCTAGCGGGTGGCCCACAGATACGCAGTATTTT
. | . | TRBJ2-3 | TRBV12-3/TRBV12-4 | CGSSYTDTQYF | TGTGGCAGCAGTTACACAGATACGCAGTATTTT
. | . | TRBJ1-1 | TRBV18 | CASSAQGTEAFF | TGTGCCAGCTCAGCGCAGGGCACTGAAGCTTTCTTT
. | many | TRBJ1-1 | TRBV3-1 | CASSQDPGYTEAFF | TGTGCCAGCAGCCAAGATCCAGGATACACTGAAGCTTTCTTT
. | . | TRBJ2-7 | TRBV12-3/TRBV12-4 | CASSLGVRVYF | TGTGCCAGCAGTTTAGGGGTTCGAGTTTACTTC
. | . | TRBJ1-5 | TRBV6-5 | CASSYSNYNQPQHF | TGTGCCAGCAGTTACTCCAATTACAATCAGCCCCAGCATTTT
. | few | TRBJ2-7 | TRBV5-4 | CASSPTPGTQRYEQYF | TGTGCCAGCAGCCCGACCCCGGGGACCCAGCGCTACGAGCAGTACTTC
. | many | TRBJ2-1 | TRBV30 | CAWSFGSYNEQFF | TGTGCCTGGAGTTTCGGCTCCTACAATGAGCAGTTCTTC
TRBD2 | few | TRBJ2-2 | TRBV3-1 | CASSQSWTSGNTGELFF | TGTGCCAGCAGCCAGTCCTGGACTAGCGGGAACACCGGGGAGCTGTTTTTT
TRBD1 | few | TRBJ2-7 | TRBV30 | CAWSVTGASEQYF | TGTGCCTGGAGTGTAACAGGGGCGAGCGAGCAGTACTTC
TRBD2 | . | TRBJ2-1 | TRBV7-3 | CASSPRGGSSYNEQFF | TGTGCCAGCAGCCCCCGGGGGGGGTCTTCCTACAATGAGCAGTTCTTC
. | many | TRBJ1-1 | TRBV4-3 | CASSQGPGGQDTEAFF | TGCGCCAGCAGCCAAGGACCCGGGGGGCAGGACACTGAAGCTTTCTTT
TRBD1 | many | TRBJ1-1 | TRBV5-6 | CASSLGTGAGNTEAFF | TGTGCCAGCAGCTTAGGTACAGGGGCCGGGAACACTGAAGCTTTCTTT
TRBD2 | many | TRBJ2-2 | TRBV29-1 | CSVTGLAGTGELFF | TGCAGCGTTACGGGACTAGCGGGAACCGGGGAGCTGTTTTTT
TRBD1 | many | TRBJ2-3 | TRBV4-3 | CASSQETGGTDTQYF | TGCGCCAGCAGCCAAGAGACAGGGGGCACAGATACGCAGTATTTT
. | many | TRBJ2-1 | TRBV6-5 | CASSYNQGGEQFF | TGTGCCAGCAGTTATAATCAGGGGGGTGAGCAGTTCTTC
. | many | TRBJ2-1 | TRBV4-3 | CASSQDLNEQFF | TGCGCCAGCAGCCAAGATCTGAATGAGCAGTTCTTC